The sequence of this TCR beta chain was determined in a study of T cell responses to AZD1222 COVID-19 vaccine. Germline V gene data show CDR1 as SGHAT and CDR2 as FQNNGV. The V end lost 1 base, the J end lost 4 bases, and 11 bases lay between the germline ends. The CDR3 runs to 15 residues. Only in-frame clones appear in the TCRdb table, and some are missing; sequencing was by immunoSEQ multiplex PCR. The sample has 130,000 or so clones, about 94% seen once; the top ten hold approximately 7%. The receptor was derived from an adult in good health. Sequenced material: peripheral blood, taken on day 0 of AZD1222 vaccination. This chain connects TRBV11-2 to TRBJ1-5; D is ambiguous. The DNA for the CDR3 is TGTGCCAGCAGCTTAGTAGAAGGAAATAATCAGCCCCAGCATTTT. It is translated as CASSLVEGNNQPQHF.